The rows below give T cell receptor beta chains drawn from one sample of a study of post-analysis software for immune sequencing data. TCRdb called the PCR reads again in MiXCR, with one record for every CDR3 protein. Seen here are about 820,000 distinct CDR3 sequences, roughly 50% observed once, and the top ten hold roughly 4.4%. The sequenced sample was blood. The receptor source for this set is a girl aged 10-17 years with multiple sclerosis. CDR3s include the opening cysteine and the closing phenylalanine or tryptophan. Each record gives: clone size, D gene, J gene, V gene, CDR3 DNA, CDR3 protein. A D gene is named only where the DNA matches it firmly. Expanded clones are given a class, and other clones once, few, many or no size at all.

clone size: few; D gene: -; J gene: TRBJ2-7; V gene: TRBV6-5; CDR3 DNA: TGTGCCAGCAGTTACTCTTTTACAGGGACCTACGAGCAGTACTTC; CDR3 protein: CASSYSFTGTYEQYF
clone size: -; D gene: TRBD1; J gene: TRBJ2-7; V gene: TRBV7-8; CDR3 DNA: TGTGCCAGCGCCCGGGACAGGGACCACGAGCAGTACTTC; CDR3 protein: CASARDRDHEQYF
clone size: -; D gene: -; J gene: TRBJ2-4; V gene: TRBV7-3; CDR3 DNA: TGTGCCAGCAGCTTACTAGCTAGGACCCCGCTCACGGACATTCAGTACTTC; CDR3 protein: CASSLLARTPLTDIQYF
clone size: once; D gene: -; J gene: TRBJ1-6; V gene: TRBV5-1; CDR3 DNA: TGCGCCAGCAGCACTGGACAGAATAATTCACCCCTCCACTTT; CDR3 protein: CASSTGQNNSPLHF
clone size: few; D gene: TRBD1; J gene: TRBJ2-7; V gene: TRBV10-3; CDR3 DNA: TGTGCCATCAGTAGGGGACAGGGAGCCTACGAGCAGTACTTC; CDR3 protein: CAISRGQGAYEQYF
clone size: -; D gene: -; J gene: TRBJ2-7; V gene: TRBV27; CDR3 DNA: TGTGCCAGCAGTTTACGGATAGCGACCTACGAGCAGTACTTC; CDR3 protein: CASSLRIATYEQYF
clone size: -; D gene: -; J gene: TRBJ2-4; V gene: TRBV7-3; CDR3 DNA: TGTGCCAGCAGCGCCACAGGGTGGGACATTCAGTACTTC; CDR3 protein: CASSATGWDIQYF
clone size: -; D gene: TRBD2; J gene: TRBJ2-5; V gene: TRBV12-3/TRBV12-4; CDR3 DNA: TGTGCCAGCAGCCCGACTAGCGGGAGGCCGGCGGAGACCCAGTACTTC; CDR3 protein: CASSPTSGRPAETQYF
clone size: few; D gene: TRBD2; J gene: TRBJ2-4; V gene: TRBV18; CDR3 DNA: TGTGCCAGCTCACCTACGACTAGCGGGGGGGCCATGGGAAACATTCAGTACTTC; CDR3 protein: CASSPTTSGGAMGNIQYF
clone size: -; D gene: -; J gene: TRBJ2-5; V gene: TRBV6-2/TRBV6-3; CDR3 DNA: TGTGCCAGCACTCCTCCTGTGGGGGAACAAGAGACCCAGTACTTC; CDR3 protein: CASTPPVGEQETQYF